This T cell receptor beta chain was sequenced during a study of T cell responses to AZD1222 COVID-19 vaccine. Study findings and constraints: Donors in the cohort were predominantly white British and more often female, and clonal diversity was possibly underestimated.

Profiled with immunoSEQ multiplex PCR; TCRdb holds only in-frame clones, not every one. Counted here are 85,000 to 120,000 clones, around 87% occurring once; the ten biggest clones make up 5%. The CDR3 sequence is 16 residues long. The germline gives CDR1 GTSNPN, CDR2 SVGIG (reference sequence). After removal of 5 bases from V and 3 bases from J, the junction contained 11 bases not matched to a gene. About this clone: What it binds is unknown.

The material sequenced was peripheral blood, taken on day 0 of AZD1222 vaccination. The clonotype originates from an adult in good health. The chain recombines TRBV30 with TRBJ1-5; 9 positions agree with TRBD1. CDR3 residues: CAWDHPDRGVNQPQHF. The CDR3 region has the DNA TGTGCCTGGGACCACCCGGACAGGGGAGTCAATCAGCCCCAGCATTTT.